The 30 T cell receptor beta chains below were found in one sample sequenced in a study of blood T cells in healthy people across ages. A second PCR, run for about 6 to 11 cycles, used a sample-barcoded 5' primer plus a J-beta primer mix. TCRdb independently ran MiXCR on the 5' RACE reads; one entry per CDR3 protein. Here the sample spans 600,000 or so distinct CDR3 sequences, 25% to 30% being singletons. The specimen sequenced was blood. These receptors were taken from a woman of 80 years or more in good health.

This clonotype was recorded at least ten times. The rearrangement uses TRBV5-5 and TRBJ2-7; TRBD2 aligns across 10 bases. J gave up 3 bases and V 0 bases, and 6 bases lay outside the gene matches. Per germline, CDR1 SGHKS and CDR2 YYEKEE (reference sequence). The CDR3 loop spans 16 amino acids. The DNA of the CDR3 is TGTGCCAGCAGCTTGGTTCCTAGCGGGGGATACTACGAGCAGTACTTC. Its protein product is CASSLVPSGGYYEQYF.

This clonotype came up once. CDR3 in amino acids: CASSPDRVGGQPQHF. CDR3 nucleotides: TGTGCCAGTAGCCCTGACAGGGTCGGAGGTCAGCCCCAGCATTTT. The gene calls are TRBV19 and TRBJ1-5; TRBD1 matches at 7 bases. The CDR3 spans 15 residues. With 6 bases clipped from V and 6 bases from J, the junction kept 11 bases outside the gene matches. From germline, CDR1 is LNHDA and CDR2 SQIVND (reference sequence).

V is TRBV5-1 and J is TRBJ2-5; 13 nucleotides align to TRBD2. The germline CDR1 and CDR2 sequences are SGHRS and YFSETQ. Trimming took 7 bases from V and 11 from J; bases not matched to a gene: 17. CDR3 length: 16 residues. The DNA for the CDR3 is TGCGCCAGCTCTTACCGGACTAGCGGGGGTAGGAATGAGCAGTACTTC. Its translation: CASSYRTSGGRNEQYF.

This clonotype was observed many times. V gene TRBV20-1 combines with J gene TRBJ1-2, with 12 bases fitting TRBD1. The CDR3 loop spans 16 amino acids. V shed 4 bases, J shed 4 bases, and the junction held 10 bases outside the gene matches. Germline values: CDR1 DFQATT, CDR2 SNEGSKA (reference sequence). The DNA for the CDR3 is TGCAGTGCTAACCGGGACAGGGGGCGCATGGGCTATGGCTACACCTTC. This translates into CSANRDRGRMGYGYTF.

This clonotype was observed at least ten times. CDR3 DNA sequence: TGTGCCAGCAGCTCACCGGGACAGGTGGGCGAGCAGTACTTC. Encoded protein: CASSSPGQVGEQYF. The chain has TRBV5-4 and TRBJ2-7; 8 bases agree with TRBD1. After removal of 3 bases from V and 6 bases from J, the junction contained 8 bases not matched to a gene. Germline V lookup: CDR1 SGHNT, CDR2 YYREEE (reference sequence). CDR3 length: 14 residues. The complete variable domain, with remaining parts taken from reference TRBV5-4 and TRBJ2-7, reads ETGVTQSPTHLIKTRGQQVTLRCSSQSGHNTVSWYQQALGQGPQFIFQYYREEENGRGNFPPRFSGLQFPNYSSELNVNALELDDSALYLCASSSPGQVGEQYFGPGTRLTVT.

This clonotype was seen ten or more times. This chain links TRBV7-2 with TRBJ2-7; D is perhaps TRBD1 (6 bases). CDR1 SGHTA and CDR2 FQGNSA come from the germline V gene. The CDR3 extends over 14 amino acids. V lost 5 bases and J lost 5, with 16 bases in between. Written as DNA, the CDR3 is TGTGCCAGCAGCCCAGGGGTGGCAGGGAACGAGCAGTACTTC. It codes for CASSPGVAGNEQYF.

The rearrangement links TRBV20-1 to TRBJ2-4; no reliable D call. V was clipped by 1 base and J by 0 bases, with 22 bases between them. CDR1 is DFQATT and CDR2 is SNEGSKA in the germline V gene (reference sequence). This CDR3 has 19 amino acids. CDR3 in DNA: TGCAGTGCTAGAGCTCACGGGTCCTTGACGGGTTTAGCCAAAAACATTCAGTACTTC. It is translated as CSARAHGSLTGLAKNIQYF.

This clonotype has a handful of counts. The V call is TRBV3-1, the J call TRBJ2-2, with 8 nucleotides matching TRBD2. CDR3 length: 19 amino acids. V gave up 4 bases and J gave up 7 bases; unmatched junction bases: 20. Germline V gene sequence: CDR1 LGHDT, CDR2 YNNKEL (reference sequence). The CDR3 DNA reads TGTGCCAGCAGCCGCCATGCCCGGAGCGGGGGAATCGAAGGCGGGGAGCTGTTTTTT. Protein sequence: CASSRHARSGGIEGGELFF.

V is TRBV30 and J is TRBJ2-1; possible D gene TRBD1, 5 bases. Germline V gene lookup returns CDR1 GTSNPN and CDR2 SVGIG (reference sequence). The germline V and J ends were trimmed by 1 base and 7 bases, with 20 bases remaining between them. The CDR3 has 16 amino acids. CDR3 loop: CAWSGRGNKDGNEQFF. In DNA, the CDR3 is TGTGCCTGGAGTGGTAGGGGTAATAAGGATGGGAATGAGCAGTTCTTC.

The sample holds many counts of this clonotype. This chain links TRBV3-1 with TRBJ2-7; D not certain. The CDR3 has 12 residues. Germline assignment: CDR1 LGHDT and CDR2 YNNKEL (reference sequence). Trimming removed 2 bases at V and 6 bases at J, with 8 bases between. The CDR3 spells CASSQTHFEQYF. For the CDR3, the DNA is TGTGCCAGCAGCCAAACCCACTTCGAGCAGTACTTC.

DNA of the CDR3: TGTGCCAGCAGCTCCCAGACAGGGGGAAAGACCCAGTACTTC. Amino acids: CASSSQTGGKTQYF. The chain is built from TRBV7-2 and TRBJ2-7; TRBD1 agrees at 9 bases. The J call may be in error: the DNA end matches TRBJ2-5 better. The germline CDR1 and CDR2 sequences are SGHTA and FQGNSA. The CDR3 is made up of 14 amino acids.

The table lists this clonotype with many counts. The rearrangement joins TRBV10-3 to TRBJ2-7, with 9 positions matching TRBD1. The junction had 9 bases not matched to a gene; V was cut back by 9 bases and J by 6 bases. This CDR3 contains 13 residues. In germline, CDR1 is ENHRY, CDR2 SYGVKD. The CDR3, as DNA: TGTGCCATTACAGGGGGCTTAGGCGGCGAGCAGTACTTC. Amino acid sequence: CAITGGLGGEQYF.

V is TRBV5-1 and J is TRBJ2-1; TRBD1 aligns across 8 bases. The germline gives CDR1 SGHRS, CDR2 YFSETQ. J lost 9 bases, V lost 4 bases, and 15 bases had no gene match. The CDR3 is made up of 16 amino acids. CDR3 bases: TGCGCCAGCAGCCCCACGACAGGGGCCCCCAGGGGTGAGCAGTTCTTC. This sequence encodes CASSPTTGAPRGEQFF. The whole variable domain, remainder taken from reference TRBV5-1 and TRBJ2-1, is KAGVTQTPRYLIKTRGQQVTLSCSPISGHRSVSWYQQTPGQGLQFLFEYFSETQRNKGNFPGRFSGRQFSNSRSEMNVSTLELGDSALYLCASSPTTGAPRGEQFFGPGTRLTVL.

The chain joins TRBV6-1 to TRBJ1-2, with D possibly matching TRBD1 (5 bases). CDR3 length: 15 residues. Trimming removed 7 bases at V and 8 bases at J, with 23 bases between. Looked up from germline, CDR1 is MNHNS and CDR2 is SASEGT. The CDR3: CASITPRGGGAGYTF. In nucleotides, the CDR3 is TGTGCCAGCATTACCCCGCGCGGTGGAGGGGCAGGCTACACCTTC.

This chain links TRBV28 with TRBJ2-3, with 8 bases that match TRBD2. Germline CDR1 reads MDHEN; CDR2 reads SYDVKM. The V and J ends lost 6 bases and 0 bases, in that order; junction bases with no gene match: 5. The CDR3 covers 15 residues. The CDR3 nucleotides are TGTGCCAGCAGGATAGCGGGGACTAGCACAGATACGCAGTATTTT. It is translated as CASRIAGTSTDTQYF.

This clonotype was picked up many times. V and J are TRBV7-9 and TRBJ2-7, with D uncertain. The V and J ends lost 5 bases and 7 bases respectively, with 9 bases between them. The CDR3 runs to 11 residues. Germline CDR1 reads SEHNR; CDR2 reads FQNEAQ (reference sequence). This CDR3 reads CASSTHTEQYF. The CDR3 nucleotides read TGTGCCAGCAGCACCCATACGGAGCAGTACTTC.

This clonotype was seen repeatedly, ten times or more. The chain joins TRBV20-1 to TRBJ2-5; tentatively, D is TRBD2 (6 bases). Trimming took 6 bases from V and 5 from J, leaving 13 bases between them. CDR3 length: 12 residues. Looked up from germline, CDR1 is DFQATT and CDR2 is SNEGSKA (reference sequence). CDR3 amino acids: CSAQTRRETQYF. CDR3 nucleotide sequence: TGCAGTGCGCAGACTAGAAGGGAGACCCAGTACTTC.

This chain links TRBV11-2 with TRBJ2-2; D possibly corresponds to TRBD2 (7 bases). Germline CDR1 SGHAT, CDR2 FQNNGV. This CDR3 has 16 amino acids. V lost 1 base, J lost 5 bases, and 14 bases lay in between. CDR3 protein: CASSLVGGGSTGELFF. The CDR3 bases are TGTGCCAGCAGCTTAGTGGGCGGGGGCAGTACCGGGGAGCTGTTTTTT.

About this clonotype itself: Since a much larger clone is just one base distant, this may be a read error. The chain employs TRBV11-1 and TRBJ2-3; D remains ambiguous. The CDR3 extends over 14 amino acids. The germline V gene has CDR1 SGHAT and CDR2 FQDESV (reference sequence). The CDR3 reads CASSLPGPTDTRYF. DNA of the CDR3: TGTGCCAGCAGCCTTCCTGGCCCAACAGATACGCGGTATTTT.

Concerning this clonotype itself: One end of the junction is discordant with germline, which a read error may explain. The CDR3 loop is CANGLATTSEQFF. CDR3 nucleotide sequence: TGTGCTAATGGTTTGGCAACAACTTCTGAGCAGTTCTTC. The chain employs TRBV12-5 and TRBJ2-1, with D hard to call. Germline assignment: CDR1 LGHNT and CDR2 FRNRAP. This CDR3 is 13 amino acids long.

This clonotype came up a few times. The chain combines TRBV4-3 with TRBJ1-4; D uncertain. The germline CDR1 and CDR2 sequences are LGHNA and YSLEER. There are 14 residues in the CDR3. The V end lost 0 bases, the J end lost 5 bases, and 7 bases lay between the germline ends. The CDR3 loop reads CASSQESLNEKLFF. The CDR3 DNA reads TGCGCCAGCAGCCAAGAGAGCCTGAATGAAAAACTGTTTTTT.

This clonotype was detected many times. The gene calls are TRBV20-1 and TRBJ2-1, with D maybe TRBD2 (6 bases). Germline CDR1 is DFQATT and CDR2 is SNEGSKA (reference sequence). The length of the CDR3 is 15 residues. The ends were cut back, 3 bases at V and 8 bases at J, with 20 bases in the middle. As DNA, the CDR3 is TGCAGTGCTAGTCGTCCGCGGGGATGGGGGGATGAGCAGTTCTTC. Translated: CSASRPRGWGDEQFF.

This clonotype was observed many times. The rearrangement uses TRBV7-2 and TRBJ2-1; 7 nucleotides align to TRBD2. The CDR3 is made up of 15 amino acids. CDR1 is SGHTA and CDR2 is FQGNSA in the germline V gene. The V segment lost 0 bases and the J segment 7 bases; nucleotides outside the gene matches: 6. Here the CDR3 DNA reads TGTGCCAGCAGCTTAGCATGGACTAGTTCGAATGAGCAGTTCTTC. Translation gives CASSLAWTSSNEQFF.

This clonotype occurred a few times. The gene calls are TRBV7-2 and TRBJ2-2; D is ambiguous. The CDR3 length is 16 residues. Deletions cut 1 base from V and 1 base from J, with 10 bases between. Looked up from germline, CDR1 is SGHTA and CDR2 is FQGNSA. The CDR3 sequence is CASSLVGSRNTGELFF. The CDR3 DNA is TGTGCCAGCAGCTTAGTTGGGTCGAGGAACACCGGGGAGCTGTTTTTT.

CDR3 sequence: CAWSVGGNSNQPQHF. The CDR3 DNA reads TGTGCCTGGAGTGTAGGAGGGAATAGCAATCAGCCCCAGCATTTT. V usage is TRBV30 and J usage is TRBJ1-5; D is undetermined. The V gene lost 0 bases and the J gene lost 0 bases, with 9 bases spanning the gap. Germline V gene data show CDR1 as GTSNPN and CDR2 as SVGIG (reference sequence). This CDR3 spans 15 amino acids.

The table lists this clonotype with a few counts. The genes are TRBV12-3 or TRBV12-4 and TRBJ2-2; D may be TRBD1 or TRBD2 (5 bases each). The CDR3 spans 15 residues. Trimming removed 7 bases at V and 3 bases at J, with 15 bases between. The CDR3 nucleotides are TGTGCCAGCACCTGGGGGTTTTTGGACACCGGGGAGCTGTTTTTT. This sequence encodes CASTWGFLDTGELFF.

This clonotype came up many times. V and J are TRBV20-1 and TRBJ1-2, with 7 nucleotides matching TRBD1. The germline gives CDR1 DFQATT, CDR2 SNEGSKA (reference sequence). This CDR3 contains 13 residues. After removal of 8 bases from V and 7 bases from J, the junction contained 13 bases not matched to a gene. DNA of the CDR3: TGCAGTCTTCTGCGGAAGGGGGCTAGTGGCTACACCTTC. The encoded protein is CSLLRKGASGYTF.

As regards this clonotype: A much bigger clone sits one base away, suggesting this may be a read error. The gene calls are TRBV5-1 and TRBJ1-2, with unresolved D. CDR1 SGHRS and CDR2 YFSETQ come from the germline V gene. There are 14 residues in the CDR3. DNA of the CDR3: TGCGCCAGCAGCTTGGGCGGGGATAACTGTGGCTACACCTTC. Translation gives CASSLGGDNCGYTF.

This clonotype was found many times. This could be a read error, since a much larger clone is one nucleotide away. The CDR3 DNA reads TGTGCCAGCAGCCTCACAGGGACCTCCTACAATGAGCAGTACTTC. It is translated as CASSLTGTSYNEQYF. The chain employs TRBV5-6 and TRBJ2-1; D might be TRBD1 (6 bases). The closer fit of TRBJ2-7 to the DNA end suggests the J call may be wrong. The CDR3 runs 15 residues. The germline gives CDR1 SGHDT, CDR2 YYEEEE.

This clonotype was detected ten times or more. The gene calls are TRBV20-1 and TRBJ2-1, with D possibly being TRBD1 (6 bases). The V gene's germline CDR1 is DFQATT and CDR2 SNEGSKA (reference sequence). V gave up 2 bases and J gave up 8 bases, with 13 bases separating them. This CDR3 spans 13 amino acids. CDR3 bases: TGCAGTGCTAGATACAGGGATTGGGATGAGCAGTTCTTC. Amino acid sequence: CSARYRDWDEQFF.